These T cell receptor beta chains were read from a single sample in a study of blood T cell repertoires in COVID-19. The method was immunoSEQ multiplex PCR; TCRdb's version includes in-frame clones alone and lacks a portion of them. The table includes tens of thousands of clones, 80% detected once. Sequences were obtained from peripheral blood. The origin of the receptors is a man in his sixties with acute or convalescent COVID-19. CDR3s include the opening cysteine and the closing phenylalanine or tryptophan. The D gene is left open where the match is weak. Expanded clones are given a class, and other clones once, few, many or no size at all.

d_call: .
j_call: TRBJ2-1
v_call: TRBV11-3
clone_size: .
cdr3_length: 16
cdr3_nt: TGTGCCAGCAGCTTAGGAGTAGGCAGGGGAAGGATTGAGCAGTTCTTC
cdr3_aa: CASSLGVGRGRIEQFF

d_call: TRBD1
j_call: TRBJ2-7
v_call: TRBV28
clone_size: .
cdr3_length: 15
cdr3_nt: TGTGCCAGCAGTTTATTAGGACAGGGGATCAACGAGCAGTACTTC
cdr3_aa: CASSLLGQGINEQYF

d_call: TRBD1
j_call: TRBJ2-7
v_call: TRBV6-5
clone_size: .
cdr3_length: 15
cdr3_nt: TGTGCCAGCAGTCCCGGGACAGGACCCTCCTACGAGCAGTACTTC
cdr3_aa: CASSPGTGPSYEQYF

d_call: .
j_call: TRBJ1-3
v_call: TRBV7-9
clone_size: .
cdr3_length: 14
cdr3_nt: TGTGCCTACAGGGTCCCCCCCTCTGGAAACACCATATATTTT
cdr3_aa: CAYRVPPSGNTIYF

d_call: TRBD2
j_call: TRBJ2-5
v_call: TRBV6-2/TRBV6-3
clone_size: few
cdr3_length: 13
cdr3_nt: TGTGCCAGCAGCCGAGGACTAGGAGAGACCCAGTACTTC
cdr3_aa: CASSRGLGETQYF

d_call: .
j_call: TRBJ1-2
v_call: TRBV9
clone_size: .
cdr3_length: 13
cdr3_nt: TGTGCCAGCAGCGTGGGGCAGGGCTATGGCTACACCTTC
cdr3_aa: CASSVGQGYGYTF

d_call: .
j_call: TRBJ2-1
v_call: TRBV28
clone_size: .
cdr3_length: 15
cdr3_nt: TGTGCCAGCAGTCTCTGGGACTCAGTGGGCAATGAGCAGTTCTTC
cdr3_aa: CASSLWDSVGNEQFF

d_call: TRBD2
j_call: TRBJ2-3
v_call: TRBV2
clone_size: few
cdr3_length: 13
cdr3_nt: TGTGCCAGCAATGCCCCTTGGCTAGCGGGTGCGTATTTT
cdr3_aa: CASNAPWLAGAYF

d_call: .
j_call: TRBJ2-1
v_call: TRBV7-9
clone_size: .
cdr3_length: 14
cdr3_nt: TGTGCCAGCAGCTTTAGCGGTCTCGGCAATGAGCAGTTCTTC
cdr3_aa: CASSFSGLGNEQFF

d_call: .
j_call: TRBJ1-1
v_call: TRBV7-9
clone_size: few
cdr3_length: 11
cdr3_nt: TGTGCCAGCAGAACGGGCACTGAAGCTTTCTTT
cdr3_aa: CASRTGTEAFF

d_call: TRBD1
j_call: TRBJ2-6
v_call: TRBV27
clone_size: .
cdr3_length: 15
cdr3_nt: TGTGCCAGCAGACAGGGGGCCTCTGGGGCCAACGTCCTGACTTTC
cdr3_aa: CASRQGASGANVLTF

d_call: .
j_call: TRBJ2-2
v_call: TRBV5-4
clone_size: .
cdr3_length: 15
cdr3_nt: TGTGCCAGCAGCTCGCTACAGACAGGCACCGGGGAGCTGTTTTTT
cdr3_aa: CASSSLQTGTGELFF

d_call: TRBD2
j_call: TRBJ2-1
v_call: TRBV2
clone_size: .
cdr3_length: 15
cdr3_nt: TGTGCCAGCAGCCGTAGCGGGGGACTCTACAATGAGCAGTTCTTC
cdr3_aa: CASSRSGGLYNEQFF

d_call: TRBD1
j_call: TRBJ2-5
v_call: TRBV7-2
clone_size: .
cdr3_length: 14
cdr3_nt: TGTGCCAGCAGCTCTGGGGACAGGGGGCGCGGCCAGTACTTC
cdr3_aa: CASSSGDRGRGQYF

d_call: .
j_call: TRBJ1-3
v_call: TRBV13
clone_size: .
cdr3_length: 15
cdr3_nt: TGTGCCAGCAGCCAGGCGCGAGTGTTTGGAAACACCATATATTTT
cdr3_aa: CASSQARVFGNTIYF

d_call: .
j_call: TRBJ2-5
v_call: TRBV15
clone_size: .
cdr3_length: 15
cdr3_nt: TGTGCCACCAGCAGAGATTTCACTCCCGGGGGGACCCAGTACTTC
cdr3_aa: CATSRDFTPGGTQYF

d_call: TRBD2
j_call: TRBJ2-3
v_call: TRBV7-2
clone_size: .
cdr3_length: 16
cdr3_nt: TGTGCCAGCAGCTTAGCAGCGGGGGTAGCCACAGATACGCAGTATTTT
cdr3_aa: CASSLAAGVATDTQYF

d_call: TRBD1
j_call: TRBJ1-6
v_call: TRBV19
clone_size: .
cdr3_length: 15
cdr3_nt: TGTGCCAGTACCCCACTGGGACAGGATAATTCACCCCTCCACTTT
cdr3_aa: CASTPLGQDNSPLHF